This T cell receptor beta chain was identified in a study of blood T cell repertoires in COVID-19. Only in-frame clones appear in the TCRdb table, and some are missing; sequencing was by immunoSEQ multiplex PCR. This sample has tens of thousands of clones; 75% to 90% occur once, and the top ten carry about 14%. The germline CDR1 and CDR2 sequences are SGHRS and YFSETQ. CDR3 size: 16 residues. The junction had 6 bases not matched to a gene; V was cut back by 2 bases and J by 2 bases. The chain employs TRBV5-1 and TRBJ2-2; 7 bases are a match to TRBD2. The sequence derives from a human donor in a cohort sampled during active COVID-19. The source material was peripheral blood. CDR3 DNA sequence: TGCGCCAGCAGCTTTAGGCTAGCGGCTAACACCGGGGAGCTGTTTTTT. It is translated as CASSFRLAANTGELFF.